Listed here are 13 T cell receptor beta chains from one sample, sequenced in a study of blood T cell repertoires in COVID-19. Assay: immunoSEQ multiplex PCR; the TCRdb copy retains only in-frame clones and omits some. The sample has 75,000 to 90,000 clones; roughly 78% are singletons. Material for sequencing was peripheral blood. All receptors derive from a man aged 55-75 years with COVID-19, enrolled during active disease.

The chain carries TRBV24-1 and TRBJ2-5, with 14 nucleotides matching TRBD2. V lost 3 bases and J lost 2; bases outside the gene matches: 7. Germline V CDR1 and CDR2: KGHDR, SFDVKD. There are 18 residues in the CDR3. The CDR3 DNA reads TGTGCCACCAGTGATAGCGGGACTAGCGGGGGTGCACAAGAGACCCAGTACTTC. Its translation is CATSDSGTSGGAQETQYF.

This clone was detected only a few times. The chain combines TRBV11-3 with TRBJ2-7, with TRBD1 matching over 7 bases. The CDR3 has 16 residues. Looked up from germline, CDR1 is SGHNT and CDR2 is YENEEA. Unmatched junction bases numbered 14, after V lost 4 bases and J lost 5 bases. CDR3 in amino acids: CASSSPAAQGLNEQYF. CDR3 coding DNA: TGTGCCAGCAGCTCTCCCGCTGCACAGGGGTTAAACGAGCAGTACTTC.

The chain recombines TRBV6-5 with TRBJ2-1; TRBD2 matches 7 bases. Germline V gene data show CDR1 as MNHEY and CDR2 as SVGAGI. The CDR3 has 15 amino acids. With V trimmed by 6 bases and J by 5 bases, 10 bases remained unmatched. The CDR3 is CASSPGTTVDNEQFF. The CDR3 bases are TGTGCCAGCAGCCCCGGGACTACCGTTGACAATGAGCAGTTCTTC.

This chain links TRBV4-3 with TRBJ2-3; D not resolved. This CDR3 region has 14 residues. The V and J ends lost 4 bases and 3 bases respectively, with 11 bases between them. Germline V gives CDR1 LGHNA, CDR2 YSLEER. The DNA of the CDR3 is TGCGCCAGCAGCCTAAGACTTGGAACAGATACGCAGTATTTT. As protein: CASSLRLGTDTQYF.

The chain combines TRBV2 with TRBJ2-4; 7 bases match TRBD2. Trimming took 6 bases from V and 5 from J; bases not matched to a gene: 13. Germline values: CDR1 SNHLY, CDR2 FYNNEI. CDR3 size: 16 residues. CDR3 nucleotides: TGTGCCAGCAGCGTTTCCTCCGGGAGGAGAGAAAACATTCAGTACTTC. As protein: CASSVSSGRRENIQYF. Complete variable domain (other parts from reference TRBV2 and TRBJ2-4): EPEVTQTPSHQVTQMGQEVILRCVPISNHLYFYWYRQILGQKVEFLVSFYNNEISEKSEIFDDQFSVERPDGSNFTLKIRSTKLEDSAMYFCASSVSSGRRENIQYFGAGTRLSVL.

This rearrangement joins TRBV7-2 to TRBJ2-2; possibly TRBD1 for D (6 bases). The germline V gene encodes CDR1 SGHTA and CDR2 FQGNSA. The CDR3 is 14 amino acids. V gave up 0 bases and J gave up 5 bases, with 7 bases separating them. CDR3 region: CASSLAQGTGELFF. The CDR3 nucleotides read TGTGCCAGCAGCTTAGCCCAGGGGACCGGGGAGCTGTTTTTT.

The chain joins TRBV29-1 to TRBJ2-3; 8 bases are a match to TRBD1. V dropped 3 bases and J dropped 1; count of bases not matched to a gene: 9. CDR1 is SQVTM, CDR2 ANQGSEA, per germline. The CDR3 sequence is 16 residues long. CDR3 nucleotide sequence: TGCAGCGTTGAGAGGGCGAAGGACAGGGGCACAGATACGCAGTATTTT. The encoded protein is CSVERAKDRGTDTQYF.

The rearrangement links TRBV5-8 to TRBJ1-2, with 11 bases aligning to TRBD1. Looked up from germline, CDR1 is SGHTS and CDR2 is YDEGEE. V shed 0 bases, J shed 5 bases, and the junction held 3 bases outside the gene matches. CDR3 length: 15 residues. The CDR3 bases are TGTGCCAGCAGCTTGGGGACAGGGGGCACGTATGGCTACACCTTC. It translates to CASSLGTGGTYGYTF.

V is TRBV11-3 and J is TRBJ2-3, with 7 bases aligning to TRBD2. The CDR3 totals 16 residues. V dropped 3 bases and J dropped 3; count of bases not matched to a gene: 9. The germline gives CDR1 SGHNT, CDR2 YENEEA. DNA for the CDR3: TGTGCCAGCAGCTTTTCCGGCGGGAGTAGGACAGATACGCAGTATTTT. It specifies CASSFSGGSRTDTQYF.

This chain uses TRBV10-3 with TRBJ2-2, with D possibly TRBD1 on 7 matching bases. V was shortened by 8 bases and J by 2 bases, with 12 bases between the two germline ends. CDR3 size: 14 residues. Germline CDR1 reads ENHRY; CDR2 reads SYGVKD. CDR3 coding DNA: TGTGCCATCGGAGGGGACAGAAACACCGGGGAGCTGTTTTTT. Translated: CAIGGDRNTGELFF.

The V and J genes are TRBV5-1 and TRBJ1-5; 8 bases match TRBD1. Germline V gives CDR1 SGHRS, CDR2 YFSETQ. The CDR3 length is 16 residues. The junction had 8 bases not matched to a gene; V was cut back by 0 bases and J by 6 bases. CDR3 coding DNA: TGCGCCAGCAGCTTGGGGACAGGGTCGGTTGGTCAGCCCCAGCATTTT. This translates into CASSLGTGSVGQPQHF.

The J gene is TRBJ1-3, the V gene TRBV18; D unresolved. Germline loops: CDR1 KGHSH, CDR2 LQKENI. The CDR3 length is 13 residues. With 3 bases removed from V and 8 bases from J, the gap between germline ends came to 11 bases. The CDR3 nucleotides read TGTGCCAGCTCACCGCGTCCCGGAGACACCATATATTTT. This sequence encodes CASSPRPGDTIYF.

The sample holds one count of this clone. V and J are TRBV15 and TRBJ2-3; a possible D gene is TRBD1 (6 bases). V lost 0 bases, J lost 0 bases, and 10 bases lay in between. Germline lookup yields CDR1 LNHNV and CDR2 YYDKDF (reference sequence). The CDR3 extends over 16 amino acids. CDR3 residues: CATSRDGGQSTDTQYF. The DNA for the CDR3 is TGTGCCACCAGCAGAGATGGGGGACAAAGCACAGATACGCAGTATTTT.